This TCR beta chain came from a study of naive and memory T cell subsets. The SP2 primer and nested alpha and beta constant region primers amplified ligated cDNA in four rounds. TCRdb re-called the UMI-ligation and nested PCR reads with MiXCR, one entry per CDR3 protein. Altogether fewer than 35,000 distinct CDR3 sequences are present, less than 8.5% being singletons, with the ten largest covering 3.1%. The V gene's germline CDR1 is SNHLY and CDR2 FYNNEI. CDR3 length equals 11 residues. After removal of 7 bases from V and 13 bases from J, the junction contained 7 bases not matched to a gene. Treatment of the sample: skin biopsy from PPD injection site in Mantoux-positive individual. TCR cDNA received a 3' ligated oligonucleotide that carried a UMI. Skin biopsies came from PPD injection sites in Mantoux-positive individuals. There are many counts of this clonotype. The antigen is undetermined. Study-wide results and caveats: Both skin biopsy types reportedly yielded TCRs, tuberculin sites far more. Tuberculin site TCR excess was interpreted as type IV hypersensitivity infiltration. TCR transcript changes with activation or differentiation may affect this RNA method.

The rearrangement uses TRBV2 and TRBJ2-4; 7 positions agree with TRBD1. The material sequenced was skin, taken from a tuberculin skin test site. The sequence came from an adult in good health. CDR3 DNA: TGTGCCAGCATAGTCGACAGGGCGCAGTACTTC. Amino acid sequence: CASIVDRAQYF.